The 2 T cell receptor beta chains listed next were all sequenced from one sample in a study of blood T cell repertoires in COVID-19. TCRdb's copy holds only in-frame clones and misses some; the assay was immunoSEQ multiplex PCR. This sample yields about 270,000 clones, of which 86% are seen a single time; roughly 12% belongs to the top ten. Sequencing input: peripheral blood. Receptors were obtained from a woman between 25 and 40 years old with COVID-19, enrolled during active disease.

This CDR3 is CASSLRTSGRETQYF. CDR3 coding DNA: TGCGCCAGCAGCCTAAGGACTAGCGGTCGCGAGACCCAGTACTTC. V usage is TRBV5-1 and J usage is TRBJ2-5, with TRBD2 matching over 10 bases. Germline lookup yields CDR1 SGHRS and CDR2 YFSETQ. This CDR3 is 15 amino acids long. V lost 4 bases and J lost 5; bases outside the gene matches: 8.

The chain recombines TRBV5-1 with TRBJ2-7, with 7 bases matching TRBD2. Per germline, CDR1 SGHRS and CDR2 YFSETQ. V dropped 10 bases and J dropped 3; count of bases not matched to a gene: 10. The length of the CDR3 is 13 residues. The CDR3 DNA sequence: TGCGCCTCGGGGGGAGGTCGGTACTACGAGCAGTACTTC. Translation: CASGGGRYYEQYF.